The 30 T cell receptor beta chains reported below all come from one sample, sequenced in a study of blood T cells in healthy people across ages. Then a second PCR, running roughly 7 to 11 cycles, was carried out with a sample-barcoded 5' primer and a J-beta primer mix. TCRdb re-called the 5' RACE reads with MiXCR, one entry per CDR3 protein. The data show around 900,000 distinct CDR3 sequences, 45% to 60% seen once. The sequencing input was blood. The receptors shown here come from a woman aged 55-69 years in good health.

This clonotype was counted between two and nine times. This chain joins TRBV5-1 and TRBJ2-7, with TRBD1 identical over 10 bases. CDR3 size: 14 residues. In germline, CDR1 is SGHRS, CDR2 YFSETQ. The V gene end was trimmed by 4 bases and the J gene end by 3 bases; junction bases not matched to a gene: 4. Here the CDR3 DNA reads TGCGCCAGCAGCATGACAGGGGGCAACTACGAGCAGTACTTC. Amino acids: CASSMTGGNYEQYF.

With respect to this clonotype: A much larger clone differs from this one at a single base, so this may be a read error. The rearrangement links TRBV12-3 or TRBV12-4 to TRBJ2-1; D might be TRBD1 or TRBD2, each matching 5 bases. The CDR3 has 13 amino acids. Deletions cut 5 bases from V and 13 bases from J, with 18 bases between. CDR3 nucleotide sequence: TGTGCCAGCAGTCAAAGCCAGCATGGGACCCAGTTCTTC. Translated: CASSQSQHGTQFF.

As regards this clonotype: At one end, the junction sequence differs from germline, possibly due to a read error. The chain has TRBV7-8 and TRBJ2-4, with TRBD2 matching over 14 bases. CDR3 length: 20 residues. Germline V lookup: CDR1 SGHVS, CDR2 FQNEAQ. CDR3 sequence reads: CASSFRRGLAGAQAKNIQYF. In nucleotides, the CDR3 is TGCGCCAGCAGCTTTCGCAGGGGACTAGCGGGAGCTCAGGCCAAAAACATTCAGTACTTC.

This clonotype was detected once. CDR3 loop: CASSQADGNEQFF. CDR3 coding DNA: TGCGCCAGCAGCCAAGCCGACGGGAATGAGCAGTTCTTC. The chain combines TRBV4-1 with TRBJ2-1; no clear D. Trimming took off 1 base at V and 7 bases at J, with 8 bases between the two ends. Looked up from germline, CDR1 is MGHRA and CDR2 is YSYEKL. This CDR3 is 13 amino acids long.

This clonotype appeared many times. The DNA for the CDR3 is TGTGCCAGCAGCTTATTCATGGGTGAGCAGTACTTC. This gives the protein CASSLFMGEQYF. The chain has TRBV7-9 and TRBJ2-7; no clear D gene. CDR1 and CDR2 from the germline V gene are SEHNR and FQNEAQ (reference sequence). Trimming stripped 2 bases from V and 7 bases from J, with 9 bases between. The CDR3 sequence is 12 residues long.

This clonotype has just a few counts. V and J are TRBV20-1 and TRBJ2-5, with TRBD1 matching over 12 bases. The CDR3 is 14 residues long. The germline V gene encodes CDR1 DFQATT and CDR2 SNEGSKA (reference sequence). The trim removed 6 bases at V and 5 bases at J, leaving 7 bases unmatched. The CDR3 DNA sequence: TGCAGTGCAAGAACCGGGACAGGGGGCGAGACCCAGTACTTC. It specifies CSARTGTGGETQYF.

To note about this clonotype: This may be a read error, as it is one base from a much larger clone. The chain combines TRBV4-1 with TRBJ2-1; 15 bases match TRBD2. Germline CDR1 is MGHRA and CDR2 is YSYEKL. J lost 10 bases, V lost 3 bases, and 4 bases had no gene match. The CDR3 is 15 residues long. The CDR3 here is CASSHGTSGRREQFF. CDR3 nucleotide sequence: TGCGCCAGCAGCCACGGGACTAGCGGGAGGAGGGAGCAGTTCTTC.

This chain connects TRBV4-2 to TRBJ2-7; no reliable D call. The J call is uncertain, as TRBJ2-5 better fits the DNA end. Germline-derived CDR1 and CDR2 are LGHNA and YNFKEQ. This CDR3 has 17 residues. The CDR3 here is CASSQEGTAYVKETQYF. In nucleotides, the CDR3 is TGTGCCAGCAGCCAAGAAGGAACCGCTTACGTAAAAGAGACCCAGTACTTC.

This clonotype is a singleton in its sample. The chain employs TRBV20-1 and TRBJ1-5, with a tentative D call TRBD1 (5 bases). The CDR3 covers 15 residues. Germline-derived CDR1 and CDR2 are DFQATT and SNEGSKA (reference sequence). V was shortened by 3 bases and J by 0 bases, with 12 bases between the two germline ends. CDR3 sequence reads: CSARAPGLSNQPQHF. The DNA of the CDR3 is TGCAGTGCTAGGGCTCCGGGACTTAGCAATCAGCCCCAGCATTTT.

The chain links TRBV10-2 to TRBJ2-1, with D perhaps matching TRBD2 (6 bases). The CDR3 spans 13 residues. Germline V CDR1 and CDR2: WSHSY, SAAADI. The germline V and J ends were trimmed by 8 bases and 3 bases, with 11 bases remaining between them. The CDR3 region is CASGRRNYNEQFF. CDR3 DNA sequence: TGCGCCAGCGGGAGGCGGAACTACAATGAGCAGTTCTTC.

This sequence joins TRBV5-5 and TRBJ2-1; 8 bases line up with TRBD2. CDR3 size: 15 residues. Germline V CDR1 and CDR2: SGHKS, YYEKEE (reference sequence). V was pared by 7 bases and J by 5 bases, with 11 bases of the junction left unmatched. Here the CDR3 reads CASLRGGTKNNEQFF. CDR3 nucleotide sequence: TGTGCCAGCCTCCGCGGGGGGACCAAAAACAATGAGCAGTTCTTC.

A single count supports this clonotype. The V gene is TRBV15, the J gene TRBJ2-1; a weak D match, TRBD1 (6 bases). The CDR3 is made up of 15 amino acids. Deletions cut 0 bases from V and 8 bases from J, with 14 bases between. Germline values: CDR1 LNHNV, CDR2 YYDKDF (reference sequence). The CDR3 DNA reads TGTGCCACCAGCAGAGATAGGGACATAAACGATGAGCAGTTCTTC. Translating it yields CATSRDRDINDEQFF.

The CDR3 region has the DNA TGTGCCAGCAGTGAAGAACAACGGATCGGGGAGCTGTTTTTT. Its protein product is CASSEEQRIGELFF. This sequence joins TRBV6-1 and TRBJ2-2; D call uncertain. Trimming took off 1 base at V and 7 bases at J, with 10 bases between the two ends. The CDR3 totals 14 residues. CDR1 is MNHNS, CDR2 SASEGT, per germline.

V and J are TRBV20-1 and TRBJ2-7, with unresolved D. V was shortened by 6 bases and J by 1 base, with 19 bases between the two germline ends. The CDR3 is made up of 15 amino acids. CDR1 and CDR2 (germline): DFQATT, SNEGSKA (reference sequence). The CDR3 DNA reads TGCAGTGCACCAACCCGGGCTCAAGGGTCCTACGAGCAGTACTTC. It encodes CSAPTRAQGSYEQYF.

V usage is TRBV27 and J usage is TRBJ1-5; D unresolved. Trimming shortened V by 3 bases and J by 0 bases, and 9 bases separated the two germline ends. Germline CDR1 is MNHEY and CDR2 is SMNVEV (reference sequence). The CDR3 contains 15 residues. CDR3: CASSFGRYSNQPQHF. The CDR3, as DNA: TGTGCCAGCAGTTTCGGACGCTATAGCAATCAGCCCCAGCATTTT.

This clonotype has more than one count but fewer than ten. The rearrangement uses TRBV7-2 and TRBJ2-7; 9 bases fit TRBD2. V trimming: 5 bases; J trimming: 6 bases; junction bases outside the gene matches: 8. The germline gives CDR1 SGHTA, CDR2 FQGNSA. This CDR3 contains 14 residues. CDR3 sequence reads: CASSRRGSGSEQYF. The CDR3 DNA reads TGTGCCAGCAGCAGAAGGGGTAGCGGGAGCGAGCAGTACTTC.

J is TRBJ2-6 and V is TRBV28; a possible D gene is TRBD2 (5 bases). Per germline, CDR1 MDHEN and CDR2 SYDVKM. V lost 7 bases to trimming and J lost 0 bases, with 16 bases between them. This CDR3 is built from 17 residues. The chain's CDR3 is CASITGIKPSGANVLTF. CDR3 DNA: TGTGCCAGCATAACCGGGATCAAGCCCTCTGGGGCCAACGTCCTGACTTTC. Filled out from reference TRBV28 and TRBJ2-6, the complete variable domain reads DVKVTQSSRYLVKRTGEKVFLECVQDMDHENMFWYRQDPGLGLRLIYFSYDVKMKEKGDIPEGYSVSREKKERFSLILESASTNQTSMYLCASITGIKPSGANVLTFGAGSRLTVL.

This clonotype has a count of ten or more. Germline and junction disagree at one end, which may indicate a read error. This chain links TRBV6-2 or TRBV6-3 with TRBJ2-2; D unclear. This CDR3 region has 15 residues. Germline CDR1 and CDR2: MNHEY and SVGEGT. The CDR3 reads CASSYFTTVSGELFF. The CDR3 coding sequence is TGTGCCAGCAGCTACTTTACGACCGTATCCGGGGAGCTGTTTTTT.

This clonotype was recorded at least ten times. The chain couples TRBV4-1 to TRBJ2-4, with unresolved D. CDR1 MGHRA and CDR2 YSYEKL come from the germline V gene. With 0 bases removed from V and 3 bases from J, the gap between germline ends came to 12 bases. The CDR3 is made up of 16 amino acids. DNA for the CDR3: TGCGCCAGCAGCCAAGATTACCGGGCAGACAAAAACATTCAGTACTTC. It is translated as CASSQDYRADKNIQYF.

The chain recombines TRBV2 with TRBJ2-2; no clear D gene. Germline CDR1 and CDR2: SNHLY and FYNNEI. Trimming shortened V by 4 bases and J by 2 bases, and 8 bases separated the two germline ends. The CDR3 totals 14 residues. The CDR3 DNA is TGTGCCAGCAGTGTCCAGCTAAACACCGGGGAGCTGTTTTTT. This sequence encodes CASSVQLNTGELFF.

This clonotype occurred once. This sequence joins TRBV12-3 or TRBV12-4 and TRBJ1-2, with 11 bases aligning to TRBD1. The CDR3 totals 15 residues. V was pared by 1 base and J by 9 bases, with 7 bases of the junction left unmatched. This chain's CDR3 is CASSLVGTGGRSYTF. The CDR3 coding sequence is TGTGCCAGCAGTTTAGTAGGGACAGGGGGTCGAAGCTACACCTTC.

This chain uses TRBV4-2 with TRBJ2-3; tentatively, D is TRBD1 or TRBD2 (5 bases each). Germline CDR1 is LGHNA and CDR2 is YNFKEQ. Trimming pared 3 bases from V and 4 bases from J, leaving 11 bases between. The CDR3 spans 14 residues. The CDR3: CASSQGDSADTQYF. The CDR3 region has the DNA TGTGCCAGCAGCCAGGGGGATAGCGCAGATACGCAGTATTTT.

The chain uses TRBV29-1 and TRBJ2-7; the D gene is possibly TRBD1 (5 bases). V shed 5 bases and J shed 2 bases, with 13 bases lying between them. This CDR3 comprises 13 residues. Per the germline V gene, CDR1 is SQVTM and CDR2 is ANQGSEA. The CDR3 DNA is TGCAGCGTTTGCCAGGGCAGCACCTACGAGCAGTACTTC. The encoded protein is CSVCQGSTYEQYF.

The genes are TRBV10-3 and TRBJ2-7; 10 positions match TRBD1. Germline trimming cut 4 bases from V and 1 base from J; bases unmatched to any gene: 4. Looked up from germline, CDR1 is ENHRY and CDR2 is SYGVKD. The CDR3 is 15 residues long. The DNA for the CDR3 is TGTGCCATCAGTGCGACAGGGGGCAATTCCTACGAGCAGTACTTC. Amino acid sequence: CAISATGGNSYEQYF.

The chain is built from TRBV7-9 and TRBJ2-1; no clear D. Germline V CDR1 and CDR2: SEHNR, FQNEAQ (reference sequence). This CDR3 contains 12 residues. Trimming stripped 7 bases from V and 11 bases from J, with 15 bases between. The CDR3 nucleotides read TGTGCCAGCAACAGTGGCGTCATACAGCAGTTCTTC. Amino acid sequence: CASNSGVIQQFF.

This clonotype was counted many times. This chain uses TRBV29-1 with TRBJ2-5; D uncertain. This CDR3 is 13 amino acids long. Per the germline V gene, CDR1 is SQVTM and CDR2 is ANQGSEA. The V end was cut by 4 bases, the J end by 1 base, with 10 bases between. The CDR3 nucleotides read TGCAGCGTTGCCGCAGATACCCAAGAGACCCAGTACTTC. As protein: CSVAADTQETQYF. Variable domain in full (rest from reference TRBV29-1 and TRBJ2-5): SAVISQKPSRDICQRGTSLTIQCQVDSQVTMMFWYRQQPGQSLTLIATANQGSEATYESGFVIDKFPISRPNLTFSTLTVSNMSPEDSSIYLCSVAADTQETQYFGPGTRLLVL.

J is TRBJ1-5 and V is TRBV15; possible D gene TRBD1, 6 bases. The germline V gene encodes CDR1 LNHNV and CDR2 YYDKDF (reference sequence). V dropped 1 base and J dropped 5 bases, with 15 bases sitting between them. The CDR3 runs 16 residues. CDR3 DNA sequence: TGTGCCACCAGCAGAGGAGGGGGGACGGGGGATCAGCCCCAGCATTTT. Residues: CATSRGGGTGDQPQHF.

The chain uses TRBV2 and TRBJ2-1; a weak D match, TRBD2 (5 bases). Germline-derived CDR1 and CDR2 are SNHLY and FYNNEI. Trimming removed 1 base at V and 10 bases at J, with 23 bases between. This CDR3 contains 17 residues. The CDR3, as DNA: TGTGCCAGCAGTGAAGGCGCCGCTGTAGCTAGCCAGGTAGAGCAGTTCTTC. Amino acid sequence: CASSEGAAVASQVEQFF.

This clonotype was observed a few times. J is TRBJ1-4 and V is TRBV12-3 or TRBV12-4; 7 bases are shared with TRBD1. The CDR3 is 13 amino acids. Trimming removed 8 bases from V and 8 bases from J; junction bases left unmatched: 8. CDR3 DNA sequence: TGTGCCAGCCGAGGCCAGGGGGGCGAAAAACTGTTTTTT. Its protein product is CASRGQGGEKLFF.

This rearrangement joins TRBV20-1 to TRBJ2-2; 12 bases line up with TRBD2. J lost 2 bases, V lost 3 bases, and 16 bases had no gene match. The CDR3 is 20 amino acids. Germline CDR1 DFQATT, CDR2 SNEGSKA (reference sequence). DNA for the CDR3: TGCAGTGCTAGGAAACCCCCCCCCGGACTAGCGGGATCAAACACCGGGGAGCTGTTTTTT. This translates into CSARKPPPGLAGSNTGELFF.